These 23 T cell receptor beta chains were sequenced from one sample in a study of spatial heterogeneity in lung cancer. TCRdb re-called the 5' RACE reads with MiXCR, one entry per CDR3 protein. The sample includes over 9,500 distinct CDR3 sequences, approximately 3.5% of them seen just once. Time point specified: sample taken at primary tumor resection. Unsorted whole RNA samples from tumor, nontumor lung or frozen PBMC were sequenced. The material sequenced was normal lung tissue next to the tumor, taken at surgery. Every receptor here comes from a male donor with early-stage non-small cell lung cancer.

This clonotype occurred many times. For a library built for alpha chains, this beta chain is a stray read; little rests on its size. The V and J genes are TRBV12-3 or TRBV12-4 and TRBJ1-2; D not resolved. Trimming removed 3 bases at V and 4 bases at J, with 6 bases between. CDR3 length equals 12 residues. The CDR3 is CASSLTVYGYTF. CDR3 DNA: TGTGCCAGCAGTTTGACGGTCTATGGCTACACCTTC.

This clonotype appeared many times. This beta chain turned up in a library designed for alpha chains; as an off-target read, its abundance says little. The rearrangement joins TRBV12-3 or TRBV12-4 to TRBJ2-1; tentative D call: TRBD1 (5 bases). Trimming took 5 bases from V and 1 from J, leaving 12 bases between them. The CDR3 spans 15 residues. The CDR3 spells CASSPRGFSYNEQFF. CDR3 in DNA: TGTGCCAGCAGTCCAAGGGGTTTTTCCTACAATGAGCAGTTCTTC.

This clonotype was detected ten times or more. Little can be read into the size of this beta chain, an off-target read in a library designed for alpha chains. This chain links TRBV29-1 with TRBJ2-7, with 7 nucleotides matching TRBD1. Trimming removed 2 bases from V and 6 bases from J; junction bases left unmatched: 7. CDR1 and CDR2 from the germline V gene are SQVTM and ANQGSEA. This CDR3 comprises 13 residues. The CDR3 DNA reads as TGCAGCGTTGAACTACAGGGGTCCCGCGAGCAGTACTTC. Translating it yields CSVELQGSREQYF.

This clonotype was recorded many times. A library prepared for alpha chains yielded this beta chain as an off-target read; its size is of little meaning. This chain uses TRBV5-6 with TRBJ2-7, with D uncertain. There are 12 residues in the CDR3. Germline-derived CDR1 and CDR2 are SGHDT and YYEEEE. V shed 2 bases and J shed 3 bases, with 6 bases lying between them. CDR3 amino acids: CASSFSVYEQYF. CDR3 bases: TGTGCCAGCAGCTTCAGCGTCTACGAGCAGTACTTC.

This clonotype is judged medium-sized. This beta chain slipped into a library made for alpha chains as a stray read, so its size is not meaningful. J is TRBJ1-1 and V is TRBV9; D is undetermined. The germline V and J ends were trimmed by 1 base and 4 bases, with 11 bases remaining between them. The CDR3 has 14 residues. Germline V gene lookup returns CDR1 SGDLS and CDR2 YYNGEE. CDR3 amino acids: CASSVSGRGTEAFF. The CDR3 nucleotides are TGTGCCAGCAGCGTATCCGGCCGCGGCACTGAAGCTTTCTTT.

By its share, this clonotype is large. Because the library targeted alpha chains, this beta chain is an off-target read whose size means little. This sequence joins TRBV29-1 and TRBJ2-3; no reliable D call. The ends were cut back, 2 bases at V and 0 bases at J, with 9 bases in the middle. Germline lookup yields CDR1 SQVTM and CDR2 ANQGSEA. The CDR3 length is 14 residues. The CDR3 loop is CSVETAKSTDTQYF. In DNA form, the CDR3 reads TGCAGCGTTGAAACGGCGAAGAGCACAGATACGCAGTATTTT.

By sample share, this clonotype is medium-sized. With the library built for alpha chains, this beta chain is off target and its frequency is not meaningful. The chain couples TRBV5-6 to TRBJ2-3; D is possibly TRBD2 (6 bases). This CDR3 region has 17 residues. Germline values: CDR1 SGHDT, CDR2 YYEEEE. V was pared by 3 bases and J by 4 bases, with 21 bases between. This CDR3 reads CASSSGQVFWRADTQYF. CDR3 DNA: TGTGCCAGCAGCTCAGGACAAGTATTTTGGAGGGCAGATACGCAGTATTTT.

This clonotype was seen repeatedly, ten times or more. The library was designed around alpha chains, so this beta chain is a stray read whose abundance carries little weight. The chain recombines TRBV7-9 with TRBJ1-1; weak D call: TRBD1 (5 bases). This CDR3 comprises 13 residues. Trimming removed 6 bases at V and 1 base at J, with 9 bases between. Germline V lookup: CDR1 SEHNR, CDR2 FQNEAQ (reference sequence). The chain's CDR3 is CASSEGTNTEAFF. CDR3 bases: TGTGCCAGCAGTGAGGGGACGAACACTGAAGCTTTCTTT.

This clonotype was detected many times. This beta chain is a stray read from a library made for alpha chains; its abundance is not meaningful. The J gene is TRBJ1-5, the V gene TRBV5-5, with D perhaps matching TRBD1 (5 bases). Germline V gene data show CDR1 as SGHKS and CDR2 as YYEKEE (reference sequence). The CDR3 is 16 residues long. Trimming cost V 0 bases and J 1 base, with 11 bases left between them. The CDR3 sequence is CASSLGMAGSNQPQHF. CDR3 sequence (DNA): TGTGCCAGCAGCTTGGGAATGGCAGGGAGCAATCAGCCCCAGCATTTT.

This clonotype was seen many times. The library was built for alpha chains, so this beta chain is an off-target read and its size means little. The CDR3 spells CASSLRRGQTDTQYF. The DNA for the CDR3 is TGTGCCAGCAGCTTAAGGAGGGGGCAGACAGATACGCAGTATTTT. The rearrangement joins TRBV11-2 to TRBJ2-3, with D perhaps TRBD1 (7 bases). The CDR3 runs 15 residues. Germline V gene lookup returns CDR1 SGHAT and CDR2 FQNNGV. The germline V and J ends were trimmed by 2 bases and 3 bases, with 12 bases remaining between them.

This clonotype is labeled medium-sized. With the library built for alpha chains, this beta chain is off target and its frequency is not meaningful. The chain combines TRBV6-6 with TRBJ1-1, with 7 bases aligning to TRBD1. The CDR3 sequence is 15 residues long. Germline loops: CDR1 MNHNY, CDR2 SVGAGI (reference sequence). After removal of 5 bases from V and 3 bases from J, the junction contained 9 bases not matched to a gene. For the CDR3, the DNA is TGTGCCAGCAGTGAGACAGGGAGGGGGGACACTGAAGCTTTCTTT. Its protein is CASSETGRGDTEAFF.

This clonotype is classed as medium-sized. Since the library was made to target alpha chains, this beta chain is a stray read and its abundance is not meaningful. The chain is built from TRBV5-6 and TRBJ2-7; the match to TRBD1 covers 7 bases. The CDR3 is 16 residues long. Per the germline V gene, CDR1 is SGHDT and CDR2 is YYEEEE. Trimming at V came to 5 bases and at J to 5 bases, leaving 16 bases not matched to a gene. CDR3 loop: CASSLIPGQSFHEQYF. In DNA form, the CDR3 reads TGTGCCAGCAGTCTTATCCCGGGACAGTCTTTCCACGAGCAGTACTTC.

This clonotype is classed as medium-sized. This beta chain is off target for a library built for alpha chains, so its abundance means little. The chain recombines TRBV13 with TRBJ2-1; 8 nucleotides align to TRBD2. This CDR3 has 15 residues. CDR1 is PRHDT and CDR2 is FYEKMQ in the germline V gene (reference sequence). Losses at the gene ends were 10 bases for V and 4 bases for J; bases not matched to a gene: 12. The CDR3 sequence is CATAIKREPYNEQFF. CDR3 in DNA: TGTGCCACAGCGATAAAGCGGGAGCCGTACAATGAGCAGTTCTTC.

By share, this clonotype ranks as medium-sized. This beta chain slipped into a library made for alpha chains as a stray read, so its size is not meaningful. The chain joins TRBV19 to TRBJ1-4; a weak D match, TRBD1 (6 bases). CDR1 LNHDA and CDR2 SQIVND come from the germline V gene (reference sequence). Trimming shortened V by 7 bases and J by 7 bases, and 13 bases separated the two germline ends. The CDR3 loop spans 13 amino acids. The CDR3 protein is CASTPQGSEKLFF. The DNA of the CDR3 is TGTGCCAGTACCCCCCAGGGGAGTGAAAAACTGTTTTTT.

This clonotype was counted many times. In a library made to pick up alpha chains, this beta chain is a stray read with a size that means little. V usage is TRBV6-5 and J usage is TRBJ1-3; the D gene is possibly TRBD1 (5 bases). CDR3 size: 13 residues. Germline V CDR1 and CDR2: MNHEY, SVGAGI. Trimming removed 5 bases from V and 4 bases from J, with 9 bases in between. CDR3 bases: TGTGCCAGCAGTGGGGACCGCGGAAACACCATATATTTT. Translated, it gives CASSGDRGNTIYF.

In its sample, this clonotype was seen many times. With the library built for alpha chains, this beta chain is off target and its frequency is not meaningful. The V call is TRBV24-1, the J call TRBJ2-1; 13 positions agree with TRBD2. This CDR3 is 17 amino acids long. Germline CDR1 is KGHDR and CDR2 is SFDVKD. Unmatched junction bases numbered 7, after V lost 4 bases and J lost 5 bases. In DNA form, the CDR3 reads TGTGCCACCAGTGACCCCGGACTAGCGGGAGCTCACAATGAGCAGTTCTTC. This sequence encodes CATSDPGLAGAHNEQFF.

In this sample, this clonotype turned up many times. This beta chain came through as a stray read in a library set up for alpha chains, and its size says little. J is TRBJ2-3 and V is TRBV5-1; perhaps TRBD2 as D (5 bases). This CDR3 is 15 amino acids long. Looked up from germline, CDR1 is SGHRS and CDR2 is YFSETQ. Trimming removed 0 bases from V and 1 base from J, with 9 bases in between. The CDR3 sequence: CASSLEDSGTDTQYF. For the CDR3, the DNA is TGCGCCAGCAGCTTGGAGGATAGCGGCACAGATACGCAGTATTTT.

The table lists this clonotype with many counts. The library was designed around alpha chains, so this beta chain is a stray read whose abundance carries little weight. The rearrangement uses TRBV27 and TRBJ2-3, with D unresolved. Deletions cut 5 bases from V and 6 bases from J, with 18 bases between. CDR1 is MNHEY, CDR2 SMNVEV, per germline (reference sequence). The length of the CDR3 is 15 residues. The chain's CDR3 is CASSHQFKASDTQYF. The CDR3 DNA reads TGTGCCAGCAGTCATCAATTCAAGGCAAGTGATACGCAGTATTTT.

This clonotype was counted ten times or more. This beta chain was picked up by a library intended for alpha chains and is off target, so its count carries little meaning. The chain has TRBV20-1 and TRBJ1-5; the match to TRBD1 covers 10 bases. Trimming removed 3 bases from V and 6 bases from J; junction bases left unmatched: 8. This CDR3 has 15 residues. Germline CDR1 reads DFQATT; CDR2 reads SNEGSKA (reference sequence). CDR3 region: CSASTGTGEAQPQHF. In nucleotides, the CDR3 is TGCAGTGCTAGTACAGGGACAGGGGAGGCTCAGCCCCAGCATTTT.

This clonotype was counted ten times or more. This beta chain represents an off-target read in a library built for alpha chains; its size is of limited meaning. This chain connects TRBV20-1 to TRBJ2-3; D remains unclear. This CDR3 region has 10 residues. V was clipped by 3 bases and J by 10 bases, with 8 bases between them. CDR1 DFQATT and CDR2 SNEGSKA come from the germline V gene (reference sequence). The CDR3 loop reads CSASGLSQYF. The CDR3 nucleotides read TGCAGTGCTAGCGGTCTATCGCAGTATTTT.

This clonotype was seen many times. Found in a library prepared for alpha chains, this beta chain is an off-target read, and its abundance has little meaning. The chain couples TRBV6-2 or TRBV6-3 to TRBJ2-1; the D gene is possibly TRBD2 (6 bases). V was trimmed by 2 bases and J by 7 bases, leaving 12 bases between them. Germline-derived CDR1 and CDR2 are MNHEY and SVGEGT. This CDR3 is 14 amino acids long. Here the CDR3 reads CASSYGLAKNEQFF. Here the CDR3 DNA reads TGTGCCAGCAGTTACGGGCTAGCGAAGAATGAGCAGTTCTTC.

This clonotype was picked up many times. This beta chain came through as a stray read in a library set up for alpha chains, and its size says little. The chain recombines TRBV7-9 with TRBJ2-4; D perhaps matches TRBD1 (6 bases). The CDR3 runs 13 residues. Germline V gene sequence: CDR1 SEHNR, CDR2 FQNEAQ (reference sequence). Trimming cost V 5 bases and J 7 bases, with 12 bases left between them. CDR3 sequence (DNA): TGTGCCAGCAGCAACCGGGACACGAACATTCAGTACTTC. Translation: CASSNRDTNIQYF.

Many counts were recorded for this clonotype. This beta chain is a stray read from a library made for alpha chains; its abundance is not meaningful. The CDR3 region has the DNA TGTGCCAGCAGTGAATCGCCGGGGGCCACGGCGAGGGAGCAGTACTTC. Its protein is CASSESPGATAREQYF. The chain links TRBV6-1 to TRBJ2-7; D is possibly TRBD1 or TRBD2 (6 bases each). Per the germline V gene, CDR1 is MNHNS and CDR2 is SASEGT. Trimming removed 2 bases at V and 7 bases at J, with 21 bases between. This CDR3 has 16 amino acids.